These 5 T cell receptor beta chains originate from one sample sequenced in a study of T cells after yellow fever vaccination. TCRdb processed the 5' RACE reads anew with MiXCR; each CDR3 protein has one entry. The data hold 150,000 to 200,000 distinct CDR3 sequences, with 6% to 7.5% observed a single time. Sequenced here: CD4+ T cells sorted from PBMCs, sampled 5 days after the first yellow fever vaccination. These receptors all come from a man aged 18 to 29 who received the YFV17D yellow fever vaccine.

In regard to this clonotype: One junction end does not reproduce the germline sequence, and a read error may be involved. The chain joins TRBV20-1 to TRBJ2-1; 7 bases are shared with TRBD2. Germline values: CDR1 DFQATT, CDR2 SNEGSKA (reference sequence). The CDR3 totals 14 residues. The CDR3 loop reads CSSRLSGAYNEQFF. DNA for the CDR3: TGCAGTTCTAGATTGAGCGGGGCGTACAATGAGCAGTTCTTC.

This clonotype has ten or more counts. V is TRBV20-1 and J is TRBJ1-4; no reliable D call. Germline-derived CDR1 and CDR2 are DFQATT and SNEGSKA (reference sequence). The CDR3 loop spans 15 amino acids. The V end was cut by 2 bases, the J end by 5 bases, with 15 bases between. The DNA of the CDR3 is TGCAGTGCTAGACCCCCAGTCCGAGGCAATGAAAAACTGTTTTTT. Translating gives CSARPPVRGNEKLFF.

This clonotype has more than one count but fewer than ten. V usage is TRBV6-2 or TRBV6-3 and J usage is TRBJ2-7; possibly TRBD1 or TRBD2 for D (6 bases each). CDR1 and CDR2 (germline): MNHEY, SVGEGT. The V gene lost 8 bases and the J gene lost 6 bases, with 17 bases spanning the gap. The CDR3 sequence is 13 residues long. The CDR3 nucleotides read TGTGCCAGCTGCTTCTGGGGGGCTGTCGAGCAGTACTTC. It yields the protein CASCFWGAVEQYF.

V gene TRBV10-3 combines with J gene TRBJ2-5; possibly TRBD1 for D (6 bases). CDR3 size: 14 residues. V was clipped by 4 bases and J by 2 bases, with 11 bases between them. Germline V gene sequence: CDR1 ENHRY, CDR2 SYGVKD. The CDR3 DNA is TGTGCCATCAGTGGGACAGCTAAACAAGAGACCCAGTACTTC. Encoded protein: CAISGTAKQETQYF.

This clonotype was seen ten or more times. In DNA form, the CDR3 reads TGTGCCACCAGCAGAAAACAGGGGGTTCGGAACACTGAAGCTTTCTTT. This translates into CATSRKQGVRNTEAFF. V and J are TRBV15 and TRBJ1-1; 8 positions match TRBD1. The V gene end was trimmed by 2 bases and the J gene end by 1 base; junction bases not matched to a gene: 6. The CDR3 is made up of 16 amino acids. Germline CDR1 and CDR2: LNHNV and YYDKDF (reference sequence).